The source of this TCR beta chain is a study of beta chain features in type 1 diabetes. Study-wide results and limits: In comparison with healthy donors, patients had naive, central memory and Treg TCRB repertoires that appeared more similar. Type 1 diabetes patients had moderately but significantly shorter TCRB CDR3s in all four CD4+ subsets.

A word on this clone: What it binds is not known.

The investigators reverse transcribed all of the isolated RNA, so they sequenced expressed TCRB transcripts. Roughly 3.4 million reads were obtained on average from naive, central memory and regulatory T cell samples. Here immunoSEQ multiplex PCR was the method, and the copy in TCRdb shows in-frame clones only, minus some. The repertoire holds tens of thousands of clones, with over 40% as singletons. This TCR came from a man under 40 with type 1 diabetes. Sample: Tregs from blood.

The CDR3 here is CASKGGGPSRETQYF. CDR3 coding DNA: TGTGCCAGCAAGGGCGGAGGCCCCTCGAGGGAGACCCAGTACTTC. The chain joins TRBV27 to TRBJ2-5; weak D call: TRBD2 (5 bases). Germline lookup yields CDR1 MNHEY and CDR2 SMNVEV (reference sequence). The CDR3 runs 15 residues. V lost 7 bases, J lost 5 bases, and 20 bases lay in between.